This TCR beta chain comes out of a study of blood T cell repertoires in COVID-19. The participants were between about 18 and 90 years old and came from about two dozen US areas. Clones were read by immunoSEQ multiplex PCR, and TCRdb kept only the in-frame ones, dropping some. The sample has about 18,000 clones, approximately 88% seen once. Germline CDR1 is SGHTA and CDR2 is FQGTGA. The V gene end was trimmed by 3 bases and the J gene end by 6 bases; junction bases not matched to a gene: 3. The CDR3 runs to 14 residues. This TCR was recovered from a woman aged 25 to 39 who had recovered from COVID-19. The chain joins TRBV7-3 to TRBJ2-1; TRBD1 matches 9 bases. Sequences were obtained from PBMCs or T cells enriched from blood (not recorded which). This CDR3 reads CASSFRQGGNEQFF. In DNA form, the CDR3 reads TGTGCCAGCAGCTTCCGACAGGGGGGCAATGAGCAGTTCTTC.